The text below deals with one TCR beta chain. Other nucleotide sequences from this sample produce the same CDR3. Participants had their cohort set by participant-reported clinical history. Cohort 3 recovery required two negative PCRs, clearance, or symptom resolution. The CDR3 has 13 residues. V lost 4 bases to trimming and J lost 3 bases; unmatched junction nucleotides: 2. Germline V gives CDR1 KGHSH, CDR2 LQKENI. The data belong to a study of blood T cell repertoires in COVID-19. About the study: The samples span acute and convalescent COVID-19 from the United States, Italy and Spain.

Under the authors' procedure: Scientists estimated how many nucleated cells there were by amplifying reference gene primers. Produced via immunoSEQ multiplex PCR; TCRdb's table is partial and in-frame only. The V and J calls and clone size were taken over from that table, and D and trimming were inferred from the DNA. The data contain fewer than 300,000 clones, under 90% of them singletons. The rearrangement links TRBV18 to TRBJ2-7, with TRBD1 identical over 8 bases. The TCR originated in a young man who had recovered from COVID-19. Material: PBMCs or T cells enriched from blood (not recorded which). The CDR3 DNA reads TGTGCCAGCTCACTAGACAGGGGCTACGAGCAGTACTTC. Its translation is CASSLDRGYEQYF.